Listed below are T cell receptor beta chains from one sample, sequenced in a study of blood T cells in healthy people across ages. TCRdb independently ran MiXCR on the 5' RACE reads; one entry per CDR3 protein. The sample has around 1,800,000 distinct CDR3 sequences; roughly two fifths are singletons. The sequencing input was blood. The source is a human donor in good health. The CDR3 runs from the conserved cysteine through the conserved F or W. The order of the fields is CDR3 DNA, CDR3 protein, CDR3 length, D gene, V gene, J gene, clone size. D genes are given only for firm matches. Only some rows state a clone size, as once, few, many or a class for expanded clones.

CDR3 DNA: TGCAGTGCTACCCCTTTGGCGGGGGGATGGTACGAGCAGTACTTC; CDR3 protein: CSATPLAGGWYEQYF; CDR3 length: 15; D gene: TRBD2; V gene: TRBV20-1; J gene: TRBJ2-7; clone size: NA
CDR3 DNA: TGTGCCAGCAGTTACTTGGCTAGCGCAGAAGAGACCCAGTACTTC; CDR3 protein: CASSYLASAEETQYF; CDR3 length: 15; D gene: NA; V gene: TRBV6-5; J gene: TRBJ2-5; clone size: few
CDR3 DNA: TGCAGCGTTGTTGCAGGGCCGGCTGAAGCTTTCTTT; CDR3 protein: CSVVAGPAEAFF; CDR3 length: 12; D gene: NA; V gene: TRBV29-1; J gene: TRBJ1-1; clone size: few
CDR3 DNA: TGTGCCAGCAGTTCTTTGACAGACACAGATACGCAGTATTTT; CDR3 protein: CASSSLTDTDTQYF; CDR3 length: 14; D gene: NA; V gene: TRBV6-5; J gene: TRBJ2-3; clone size: few
CDR3 DNA: TGTGCCAGCAGCTTATACAACAATAACTATGGCTACACCTTC; CDR3 protein: CASSLYNNNYGYTF; CDR3 length: 14; D gene: NA; V gene: TRBV7-9; J gene: TRBJ1-2; clone size: NA
CDR3 DNA: TGTGCCAGCAGCCCCCATCGGGGGTCTCAACCCCAGCATTTT; CDR3 protein: CASSPHRGSQPQHF; CDR3 length: 14; D gene: NA; V gene: TRBV5-5; J gene: TRBJ1-5; clone size: few
CDR3 DNA: TGTGCCAGCAGCCAAAGGGATCTGGATCTAGCCAAAAACATTCAGTACTTC; CDR3 protein: CASSQRDLDLAKNIQYF; CDR3 length: 17; D gene: NA; V gene: TRBV4-2; J gene: TRBJ2-4; clone size: few
CDR3 DNA: TGTGCCAGCAGCCCGGAGGTACAGACAACCTACGAGCAGTACTTC; CDR3 protein: CASSPEVQTTYEQYF; CDR3 length: 15; D gene: NA; V gene: TRBV12-3/TRBV12-4; J gene: TRBJ2-7; clone size: few
CDR3 DNA: TGCAGTGCTAGAGATATCTTAAACCTGGGAGACCACAATGAGCAGTTCTTC; CDR3 protein: CSARDILNLGDHNEQFF; CDR3 length: 17; D gene: NA; V gene: TRBV20-1; J gene: TRBJ2-1; clone size: NA
CDR3 DNA: TGCAGCGTTGAAGTACCCCTTCGAGGAGAGACCCAGTACTTC; CDR3 protein: CSVEVPLRGETQYF; CDR3 length: 14; D gene: NA; V gene: TRBV29-1; J gene: TRBJ2-5; clone size: few
CDR3 DNA: TGTGCCACCAGCAGAGATCTCAGGACAGTACCCGGGGAGTTGTTTTTT; CDR3 protein: CATSRDLRTVPGELFF; CDR3 length: 16; D gene: NA; V gene: TRBV15; J gene: TRBJ2-2; clone size: NA
CDR3 DNA: TGTGCCAGCAGCTTGATCCCAGGGCTCGGGGAGACCCAGTACTTC; CDR3 protein: CASSLIPGLGETQYF; CDR3 length: 15; D gene: NA; V gene: TRBV5-6; J gene: TRBJ2-5; clone size: NA
CDR3 DNA: TGTGCCAGCAGCCTAGACAGGACCCGATCTAGAGGCTACACCTTC; CDR3 protein: CASSLDRTRSRGYTF; CDR3 length: 15; D gene: NA; V gene: TRBV6-6; J gene: TRBJ1-2; clone size: once
CDR3 DNA: TGCGCCAGCAGCCAGTACAAAAAGAACACTGAAGCTTTCTTT; CDR3 protein: CASSQYKKNTEAFF; CDR3 length: 14; D gene: NA; V gene: TRBV4-1; J gene: TRBJ1-1; clone size: NA
CDR3 DNA: TGTGCCAGCACTCTCCCAGCCCCTGCGGAGACCCAGTTCTTC; CDR3 protein: CASTLPAPAETQFF; CDR3 length: 14; D gene: NA; V gene: TRBV6-1; J gene: TRBJ2-1; clone size: NA
CDR3 DNA: TGTGCCATCAGTGAGTCAAGGGAATCAAACTATGGCTACACCTTC; CDR3 protein: CAISESRESNYGYTF; CDR3 length: 15; D gene: NA; V gene: TRBV10-3; J gene: TRBJ1-2; clone size: many
CDR3 DNA: TGTGCCAGCAGTTCCCCAACAGGGGACAATGAGCAGTACTTC; CDR3 protein: CASSSPTGDNEQYF; CDR3 length: 14; D gene: TRBD1; V gene: TRBV6-5; J gene: TRBJ2-4; clone size: NA
CDR3 DNA: TGTGCCAGCGGGATAGGACTAGCGAGGCTAAATGAGCAGTTCTTT; CDR3 protein: CASGIGLARLNEQFF; CDR3 length: 15; D gene: NA; V gene: TRBV21-1; J gene: TRBJ1-1; clone size: few
CDR3 DNA: TGCAGCGTTGGTGCGGACACAGATACGCAGTATTTT; CDR3 protein: CSVGADTDTQYF; CDR3 length: 12; D gene: NA; V gene: TRBV29-1; J gene: TRBJ2-3; clone size: few
CDR3 DNA: TGCAGTGCTATATCTGGACTAACGGGGTGGCAGACCCAGTACTTC; CDR3 protein: CSAISGLTGWQTQYF; CDR3 length: 15; D gene: NA; V gene: TRBV20-1; J gene: TRBJ2-5; clone size: NA
CDR3 DNA: TGTGCCAGCAGTGAAGTACACAGAGGTCTAGCTTTCTTT; CDR3 protein: CASSEVHRGLAFF; CDR3 length: 13; D gene: NA; V gene: TRBV6-4; J gene: TRBJ1-1; clone size: NA
CDR3 DNA: TGTGCCAGCAGTTACTCGATGGGGCGGGGAGGCACCTACGAGCAGTACTTC; CDR3 protein: CASSYSMGRGGTYEQYF; CDR3 length: 17; D gene: NA; V gene: TRBV6-5; J gene: TRBJ2-7; clone size: NA
CDR3 DNA: TGCAGTGCTGGACGGGGGCCCACCTACAATGAGCAGTTCTTC; CDR3 protein: CSAGRGPTYNEQFF; CDR3 length: 14; D gene: NA; V gene: TRBV20-1; J gene: TRBJ2-1; clone size: NA
CDR3 DNA: TGTGCCAGCAGTTACCGGCAGGGGACGGACGAGCAGTACTTC; CDR3 protein: CASSYRQGTDEQYF; CDR3 length: 14; D gene: NA; V gene: TRBV6-2/TRBV6-3; J gene: TRBJ2-7; clone size: NA
CDR3 DNA: TGTGCCAGCAGGGATCTCAACGACCCTGAAGCTTTCTTT; CDR3 protein: CASRDLNDPEAFF; CDR3 length: 13; D gene: NA; V gene: TRBV7-9; J gene: TRBJ1-1; clone size: NA
CDR3 DNA: TGCGCCAGCAGCCAAGACAAGGGGGCGAATGGCTACACCTTC; CDR3 protein: CASSQDKGANGYTF; CDR3 length: 14; D gene: TRBD1; V gene: TRBV4-1; J gene: TRBJ1-2; clone size: once
CDR3 DNA: TGCGCCAGCAGCCAAGATGGGGGGGGTCAAAAAAATGAGCAGTTCTTC; CDR3 protein: CASSQDGGGQKNEQFF; CDR3 length: 16; D gene: TRBD2; V gene: TRBV4-1; J gene: TRBJ2-1; clone size: once
CDR3 DNA: TGTGCCAGCAGCGCCCAGGTGGGGGGCCCAGAGACCCAGTACTTC; CDR3 protein: CASSAQVGGPETQYF; CDR3 length: 15; D gene: NA; V gene: TRBV9; J gene: TRBJ2-5; clone size: few
CDR3 DNA: TGTGCCAGCAGGTCCCCGGGACGGGAGGTAGACATTCAGTACTTC; CDR3 protein: CASRSPGREVDIQYF; CDR3 length: 15; D gene: TRBD2; V gene: TRBV7-2; J gene: TRBJ2-4; clone size: few
CDR3 DNA: TGTGCCAGCAGCTTCTATCACGCATACGGGGCCAACGTCCTGACTTTC; CDR3 protein: CASSFYHAYGANVLTF; CDR3 length: 16; D gene: NA; V gene: TRBV7-9; J gene: TRBJ2-6; clone size: NA
CDR3 DNA: TGTGCCAGCAGTCCCCGGACGAGGTTCCAAGAGACCCAGTACTTC; CDR3 protein: CASSPRTRFQETQYF; CDR3 length: 15; D gene: NA; V gene: TRBV6-6; J gene: TRBJ2-5; clone size: NA
CDR3 DNA: TGTGCCAGCAGCTTAGCCCCGGAGGGGAGCGAGCAGTACTTC; CDR3 protein: CASSLAPEGSEQYF; CDR3 length: 14; D gene: NA; V gene: TRBV7-8; J gene: TRBJ2-7; clone size: once
CDR3 DNA: TGCAGCGTTGTCGAGACAGGGGCCTCCGAGCAGTACTTC; CDR3 protein: CSVVETGASEQYF; CDR3 length: 13; D gene: TRBD1; V gene: TRBV29-1; J gene: TRBJ2-7; clone size: few
CDR3 DNA: TGTGCCAGCAGTTTATTGTTGGGACAGGGTTACAATGAGCAGTTCTTC; CDR3 protein: CASSLLLGQGYNEQFF; CDR3 length: 16; D gene: TRBD1; V gene: TRBV27; J gene: TRBJ2-1; clone size: NA
CDR3 DNA: TGTGCCAGCAGTTTATCCCCCCATAGCCCTGGAAACACCATATATTTT; CDR3 protein: CASSLSPHSPGNTIYF; CDR3 length: 16; D gene: NA; V gene: TRBV28; J gene: TRBJ1-3; clone size: NA
CDR3 DNA: TGTGCCAGCAGTTACTCGAATATGGGTGGTAACATTCAGTACTTC; CDR3 protein: CASSYSNMGGNIQYF; CDR3 length: 15; D gene: NA; V gene: TRBV6-2/TRBV6-3; J gene: TRBJ2-4; clone size: few
CDR3 DNA: TGCAGCGTTGAGCGGTTGGGACTGGAGACCCAGTACTTC; CDR3 protein: CSVERLGLETQYF; CDR3 length: 13; D gene: NA; V gene: TRBV29-1; J gene: TRBJ2-5; clone size: NA
CDR3 DNA: TGTGCCAGCAGCCCAAGAATTGGGACAGCGTGGGGAGAGCAGTACTTC; CDR3 protein: CASSPRIGTAWGEQYF; CDR3 length: 16; D gene: TRBD1; V gene: TRBV12-3/TRBV12-4; J gene: TRBJ2-7; clone size: many
CDR3 DNA: TGTGCCAGCAGTTTGTACCGGCGAGGCTATGGCTACACCTTC; CDR3 protein: CASSLYRRGYGYTF; CDR3 length: 14; D gene: NA; V gene: TRBV12-3/TRBV12-4; J gene: TRBJ1-2; clone size: NA
CDR3 DNA: TGTGCCAGCAGCCCCATCGGCCCCGTACCCTACGAGCAGTACTTC; CDR3 protein: CASSPIGPVPYEQYF; CDR3 length: 15; D gene: NA; V gene: TRBV5-6; J gene: TRBJ2-7; clone size: few
CDR3 DNA: TGCGCCAGCACGGGGGGAGCGGCAGATACGCAGTATTTT; CDR3 protein: CASTGGAADTQYF; CDR3 length: 13; D gene: TRBD2; V gene: TRBV10-2; J gene: TRBJ2-3; clone size: few
CDR3 DNA: TGTGCCAGCAGTCCGGACAGCTTTGGAATGCTATATGGCTACACCTTC; CDR3 protein: CASSPDSFGMLYGYTF; CDR3 length: 16; D gene: NA; V gene: TRBV6-5; J gene: TRBJ1-2; clone size: NA
CDR3 DNA: TGCGCCAGCAGCCAATACTTGGGGGGCCCCTACGAGCAGTACTTC; CDR3 protein: CASSQYLGGPYEQYF; CDR3 length: 15; D gene: NA; V gene: TRBV4-1; J gene: TRBJ2-7; clone size: NA
CDR3 DNA: TGTGCCAGCAGCCGGACGCCGGGACAGCCCCAGCATTTT; CDR3 protein: CASSRTPGQPQHF; CDR3 length: 13; D gene: NA; V gene: TRBV5-6; J gene: TRBJ1-5; clone size: NA
CDR3 DNA: TGTGCCAGCAGCCCCCAGGTGGGGGGCGTCACTGAAGCTTTCTTT; CDR3 protein: CASSPQVGGVTEAFF; CDR3 length: 15; D gene: NA; V gene: TRBV3-1; J gene: TRBJ1-1; clone size: NA
CDR3 DNA: TGCAGTGCTATCAGTGACCGGGACCGACACACAGATACGCAGTATTTT; CDR3 protein: CSAISDRDRHTDTQYF; CDR3 length: 16; D gene: NA; V gene: TRBV20-1; J gene: TRBJ2-3; clone size: NA
CDR3 DNA: TGCGCCAGCAGCTTTGGACAGGCCGAGAATGAGCAGTTCTTC; CDR3 protein: CASSFGQAENEQFF; CDR3 length: 14; D gene: TRBD1; V gene: TRBV5-1; J gene: TRBJ2-1; clone size: NA